The entry below describes one T cell receptor beta chain. Its antigen is not identified. This sample is drawn from a study of human thymus T cells. Thymus specimens were resections from corrective heart surgery. TCRdb's table, derived via immunoSEQ multiplex PCR, lists solely in-frame clones and lacks some. The repertoire holds 100,000 to 150,000 clones, with around 94% as singletons. Study outcomes and limitations: Thymic and blood repertoires seemed to show skewed V and J gene use.

Germline CDR1 and CDR2: MNHEY and SMNVEV (reference sequence). The CDR3 runs 12 residues. Losses at the gene ends were 8 bases for V and 2 bases for J; bases not matched to a gene: 3. Sequenced: thymus tissue. The sequence was obtained from a boy less than two years old with a congenital heart defect but otherwise immunologically healthy. The rearrangement links TRBV27 to TRBJ2-7; the match to TRBD1 covers 7 bases. CDR3: CASWDRAYEQYF. In nucleotides, the CDR3 is TGTGCCAGCTGGGACAGAGCCTACGAGCAGTACTTC.